This T cell receptor beta chain emerged from a study of Ad26.COV2.S vaccination and SARS-CoV-2 variants. Study overall: The authors gave Ad26.COV2.S intramuscularly, either once or twice 56 days apart.

Germline V lookup: CDR1 SQVTM, CDR2 ANQGSEA. The CDR3 length is 15 residues. The V gene end was trimmed by 5 bases and the J gene end by 2 bases; junction bases not matched to a gene: 10. Notes on the study in general: Quantification of TCR breadth and depth may have yielded underestimates of total T cell responses. The authors reported substantial breadth in spike-specific CD8+ and CD4+ T cell responses after vaccination.

Produced via immunoSEQ multiplex PCR; TCRdb's table is partial and in-frame only. The sample holds roughly 510,000 clones, about 83% seen once. Treatment here: some 20 received Ad26.COV2.S at low or high dose, single or two shots; about 5 received placebo; per-sample allocation not given. Samples analyzed were those drawn on day 63 after the first vaccine or placebo injection. Turning to this clone: Its antigen is unknown.

The specimen comprised peripheral blood, sampled in a trial of Ad26.COV2.S vaccine versus placebo. The TCR originated in a person between 18 and 59 years old who received the Ad26.COV2.S COVID-19 vaccine or a placebo. V and J are TRBV29-1 and TRBJ2-3; 7 positions match TRBD2. CDR3 sequence reads: CSVRLGLAVTDTQYF. The CDR3 DNA sequence: TGCAGCGTTCGCCTGGGGCTAGCGGTCACAGATACGCAGTATTTT.